The source of this T cell receptor beta chain is a study of OX40 agonist ivuxolimab in advanced cancers. Germline CDR1 reads MDHEN; CDR2 reads SYDVKM. V lost 4 bases to trimming and J lost 8 bases; unmatched junction nucleotides: 7. The CDR3 is made up of 14 amino acids. Autoimmune disease history or systemic immunosuppression disqualified patients. This clone appeared once. Repertoires were generated with immunoSEQ multiplex PCR, while TCRdb's copy carries only in-frame clones and drops some. The sample records tens of thousands of clones, 85% to 90% being singletons. Material: CD4+ or CD8+ T cells sorted from blood, obtained in a trial of the OX40 agonist ivuxolimab. The sequence came from an adult with an advanced solid tumor such as melanoma, head and neck, liver or kidney cancer. This chain connects TRBV28 to TRBJ1-5; the match to TRBD1 covers 8 bases. CDR3 sequence reads: CASSYRGGPKPQHF. As DNA, the CDR3 is TGTGCCAGCAGTTACAGGGGGGGCCCTAAGCCCCAGCATTTT. Full variable domain (missing parts from reference TRBV28 and TRBJ1-5): DVKVTQSSRYLVKRTGEKVFLECVQDMDHENMFWYRQDPGLGLRLIYFSYDVKMKEKGDIPEGYSVSREKKERFSLILESASTNQTSMYLCASSYRGGPKPQHFGDGTRLSIL.